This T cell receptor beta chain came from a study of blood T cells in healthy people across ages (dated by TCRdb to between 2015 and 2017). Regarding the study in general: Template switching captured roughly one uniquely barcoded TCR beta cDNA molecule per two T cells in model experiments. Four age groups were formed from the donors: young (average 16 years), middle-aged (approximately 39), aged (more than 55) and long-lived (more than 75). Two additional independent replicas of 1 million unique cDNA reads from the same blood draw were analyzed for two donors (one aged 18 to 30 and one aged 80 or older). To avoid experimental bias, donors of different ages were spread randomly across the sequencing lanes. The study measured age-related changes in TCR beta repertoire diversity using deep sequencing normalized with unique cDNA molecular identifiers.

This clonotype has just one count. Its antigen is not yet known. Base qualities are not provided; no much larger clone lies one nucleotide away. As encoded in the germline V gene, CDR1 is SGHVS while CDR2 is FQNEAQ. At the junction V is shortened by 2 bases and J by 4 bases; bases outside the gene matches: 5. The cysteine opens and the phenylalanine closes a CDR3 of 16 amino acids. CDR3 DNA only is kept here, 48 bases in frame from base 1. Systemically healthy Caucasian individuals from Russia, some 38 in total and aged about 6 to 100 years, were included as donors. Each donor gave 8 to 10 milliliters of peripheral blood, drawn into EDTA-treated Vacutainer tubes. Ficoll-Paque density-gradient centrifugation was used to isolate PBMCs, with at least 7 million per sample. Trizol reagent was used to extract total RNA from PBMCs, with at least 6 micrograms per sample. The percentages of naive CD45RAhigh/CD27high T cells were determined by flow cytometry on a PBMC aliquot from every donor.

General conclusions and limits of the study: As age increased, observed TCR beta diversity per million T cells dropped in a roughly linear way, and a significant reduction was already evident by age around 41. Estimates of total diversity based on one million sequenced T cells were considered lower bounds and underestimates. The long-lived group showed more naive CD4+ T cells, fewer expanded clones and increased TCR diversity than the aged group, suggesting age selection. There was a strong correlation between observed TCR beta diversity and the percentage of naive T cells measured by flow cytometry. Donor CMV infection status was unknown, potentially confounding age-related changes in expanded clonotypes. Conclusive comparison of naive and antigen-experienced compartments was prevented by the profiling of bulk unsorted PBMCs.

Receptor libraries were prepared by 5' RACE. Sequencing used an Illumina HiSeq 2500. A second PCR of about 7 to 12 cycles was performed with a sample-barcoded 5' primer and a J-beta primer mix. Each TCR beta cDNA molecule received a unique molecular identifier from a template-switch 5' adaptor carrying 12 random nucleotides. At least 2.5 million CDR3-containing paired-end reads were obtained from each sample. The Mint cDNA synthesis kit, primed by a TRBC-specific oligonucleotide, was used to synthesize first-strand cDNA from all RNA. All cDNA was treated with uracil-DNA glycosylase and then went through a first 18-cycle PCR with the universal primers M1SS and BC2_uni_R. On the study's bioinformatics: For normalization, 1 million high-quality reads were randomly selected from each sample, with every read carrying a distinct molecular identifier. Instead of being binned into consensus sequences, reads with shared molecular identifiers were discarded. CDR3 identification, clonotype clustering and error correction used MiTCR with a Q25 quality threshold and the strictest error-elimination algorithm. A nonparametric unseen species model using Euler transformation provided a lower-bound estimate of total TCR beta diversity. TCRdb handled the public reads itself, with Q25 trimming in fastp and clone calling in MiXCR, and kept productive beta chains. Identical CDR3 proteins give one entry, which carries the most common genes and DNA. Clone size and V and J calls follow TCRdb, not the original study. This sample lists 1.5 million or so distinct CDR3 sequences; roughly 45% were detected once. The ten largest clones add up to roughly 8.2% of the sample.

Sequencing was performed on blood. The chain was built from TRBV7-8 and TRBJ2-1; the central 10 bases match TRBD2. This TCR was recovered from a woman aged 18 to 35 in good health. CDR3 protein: CASSLTRTSGYNEQFF. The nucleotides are TGTGCCAGCAGCTTAACCAGGACTAGCGGTTACAATGAGCAGTTCTTC.